This T cell receptor beta chain was retrieved from a study of Graves' ophthalmopathy and Graves' hyperthyroidism. Study-wide results and limits: Among expanded thyroid clonotypes above 0.001 frequency, most also occurred in blood. Cross-validated, the 13-signature model showed 87.88%/81.08% sensitivity/specificity, and 80%/75% in the test set.

V was clipped by 2 bases and J by 3 bases, with 13 bases between them. CDR1 and CDR2 (germline): DFQATT, SNEGSKA (reference sequence). The CDR3 sequence is 14 residues long. On this clonotype itself: Its specificity is not known.

Scientists amplified the TCR beta CDR3 regions from RNA transcripts. RT-PCR in the first round used HTBI primers; a second-round multiplex PCR followed. MiXCR was run by TCRdb on the multiplex PCR reads, yielding one entry per CDR3 protein. The sample includes hundreds of thousands of distinct CDR3 sequences, roughly 40% seen only once; the top ten take about 40%. Ophthalmopathy donors were characterized by moderate-to-severe activity, CAS of at least 3, NOSPECS of at least 4, and duration under 3 months. Input material: peripheral blood. This TCR was recovered from an adult man with Graves' ophthalmopathy. This chain uses TRBV20-1 with TRBJ1-2, with a weak D call TRBD1 (6 bases). The CDR3: CSARPQGSDYGYTF. The CDR3 DNA is TGCAGTGCTAGACCCCAGGGGTCCGACTATGGCTACACCTTC.